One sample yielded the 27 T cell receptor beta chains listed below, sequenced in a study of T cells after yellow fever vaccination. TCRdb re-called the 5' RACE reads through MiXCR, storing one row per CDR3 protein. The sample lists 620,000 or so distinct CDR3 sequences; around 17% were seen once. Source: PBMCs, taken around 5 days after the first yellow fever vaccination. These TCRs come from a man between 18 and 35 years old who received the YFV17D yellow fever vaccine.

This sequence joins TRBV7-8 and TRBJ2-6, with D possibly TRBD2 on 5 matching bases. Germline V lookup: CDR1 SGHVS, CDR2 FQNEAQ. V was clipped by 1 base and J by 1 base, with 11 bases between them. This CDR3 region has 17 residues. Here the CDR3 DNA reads TGTGCCAGCAGCTTAGGCCGGAGAGGGTCTGGGGCCAACGTCCTGACTTTC. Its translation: CASSLGRRGSGANVLTF.

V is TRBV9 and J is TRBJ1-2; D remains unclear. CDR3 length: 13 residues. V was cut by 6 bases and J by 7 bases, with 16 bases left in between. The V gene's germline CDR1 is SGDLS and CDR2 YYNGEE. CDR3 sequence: CASTEMEGAGYTF. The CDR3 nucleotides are TGTGCCAGCACCGAAATGGAGGGAGCTGGCTACACCTTC.

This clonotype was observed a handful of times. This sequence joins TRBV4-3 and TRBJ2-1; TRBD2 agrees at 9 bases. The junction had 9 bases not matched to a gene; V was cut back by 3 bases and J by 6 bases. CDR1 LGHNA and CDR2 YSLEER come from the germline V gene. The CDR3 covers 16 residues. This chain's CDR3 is CASSQALAGVSNEQFF. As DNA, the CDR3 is TGCGCCAGCAGCCAGGCCTTAGCGGGGGTCTCCAATGAGCAGTTCTTC.

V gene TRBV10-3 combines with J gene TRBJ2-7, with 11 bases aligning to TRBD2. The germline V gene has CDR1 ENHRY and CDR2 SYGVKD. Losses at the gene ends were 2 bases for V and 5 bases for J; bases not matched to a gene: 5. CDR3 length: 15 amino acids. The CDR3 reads CAISENPTSGDEQYF. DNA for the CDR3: TGTGCCATCAGTGAGAACCCGACTAGCGGGGACGAGCAGTACTTC.

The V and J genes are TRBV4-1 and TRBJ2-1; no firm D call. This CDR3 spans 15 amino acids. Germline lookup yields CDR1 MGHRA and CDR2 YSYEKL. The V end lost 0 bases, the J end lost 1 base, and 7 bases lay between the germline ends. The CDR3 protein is CASSQDRFSYNEQFF. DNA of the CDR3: TGCGCCAGCAGCCAAGACAGGTTTTCCTACAATGAGCAGTTCTTC.

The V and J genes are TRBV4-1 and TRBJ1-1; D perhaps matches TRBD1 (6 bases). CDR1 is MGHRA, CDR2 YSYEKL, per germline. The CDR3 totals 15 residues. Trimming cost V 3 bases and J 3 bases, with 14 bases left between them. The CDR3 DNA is TGCGCCAGCAGCCATCGACAGGCTTTATACACTGAAGCTTTCTTT. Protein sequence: CASSHRQALYTEAFF.

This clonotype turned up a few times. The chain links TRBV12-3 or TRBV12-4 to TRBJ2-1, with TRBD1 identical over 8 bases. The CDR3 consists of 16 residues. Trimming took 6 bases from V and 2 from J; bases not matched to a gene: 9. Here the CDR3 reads CASRGEEGQAYNEQFF. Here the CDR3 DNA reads TGTGCCAGCAGGGGAGAGGAGGGACAGGCCTACAATGAGCAGTTCTTC.

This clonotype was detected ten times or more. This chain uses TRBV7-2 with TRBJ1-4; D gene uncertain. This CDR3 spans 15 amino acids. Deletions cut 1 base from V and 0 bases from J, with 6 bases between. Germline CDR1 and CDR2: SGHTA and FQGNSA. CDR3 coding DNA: TGTGCCAGCAGCTTAGGAAGGGCAACTAATGAAAAACTGTTTTTT. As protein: CASSLGRATNEKLFF.

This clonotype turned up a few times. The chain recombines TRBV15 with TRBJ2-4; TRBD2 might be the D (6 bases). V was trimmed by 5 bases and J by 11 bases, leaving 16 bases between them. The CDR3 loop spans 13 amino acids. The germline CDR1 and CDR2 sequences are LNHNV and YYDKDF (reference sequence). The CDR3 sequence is CATSYRDGGVQYF. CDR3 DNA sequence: TGTGCCACCAGCTACCGGGACGGAGGGGTTCAGTACTTC.

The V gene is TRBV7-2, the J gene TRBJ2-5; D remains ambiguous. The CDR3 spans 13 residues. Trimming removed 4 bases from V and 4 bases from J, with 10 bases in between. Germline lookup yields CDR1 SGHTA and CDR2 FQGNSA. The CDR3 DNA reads TGTGCCAGCAGCTCCAACACGCTAGAGACCCAGTACTTC. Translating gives CASSSNTLETQYF.

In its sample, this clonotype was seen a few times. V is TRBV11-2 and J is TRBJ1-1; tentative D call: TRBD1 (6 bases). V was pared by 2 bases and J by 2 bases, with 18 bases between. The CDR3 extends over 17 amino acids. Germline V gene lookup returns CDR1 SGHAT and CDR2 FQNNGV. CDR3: CASSLRPKGGSNTEAFF. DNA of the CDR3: TGTGCCAGCAGCTTAAGGCCGAAAGGGGGGAGCAACACTGAAGCTTTCTTT.

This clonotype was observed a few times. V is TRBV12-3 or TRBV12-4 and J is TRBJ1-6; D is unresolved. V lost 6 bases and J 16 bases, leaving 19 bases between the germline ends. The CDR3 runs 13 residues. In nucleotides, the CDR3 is TGTGCCAGCAGCACTCACGCCCAGGCAATACTCCACTTT. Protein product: CASSTHAQAILHF.

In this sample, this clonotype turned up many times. The CDR3 bases are TGCGCCAGCAGCTTCAGGGGAGGGAGTAGCACAGATACGCAGTATTTT. It translates to CASSFRGGSSTDTQYF. The J gene is TRBJ2-3, the V gene TRBV5-1; a possible D gene is TRBD2 (7 bases). With 2 bases removed from V and 0 bases from J, the gap between germline ends came to 13 bases. The CDR3 extends over 16 amino acids. CDR1 is SGHRS, CDR2 YFSETQ, per germline.

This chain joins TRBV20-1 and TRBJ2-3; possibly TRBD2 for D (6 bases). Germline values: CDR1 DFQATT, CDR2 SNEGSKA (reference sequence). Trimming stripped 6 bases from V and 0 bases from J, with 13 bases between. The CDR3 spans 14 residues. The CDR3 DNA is TGCAGTGCCCAAGCGGGTGAAAGCACAGATACGCAGTATTTT. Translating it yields CSAQAGESTDTQYF.

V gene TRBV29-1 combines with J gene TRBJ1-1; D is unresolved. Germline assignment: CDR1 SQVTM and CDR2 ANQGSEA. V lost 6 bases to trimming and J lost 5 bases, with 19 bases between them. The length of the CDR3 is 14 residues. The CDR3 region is CSVLQSLGRTEAFF. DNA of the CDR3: TGCAGCGTCCTACAAAGTCTGGGAAGGACTGAAGCTTTCTTT.

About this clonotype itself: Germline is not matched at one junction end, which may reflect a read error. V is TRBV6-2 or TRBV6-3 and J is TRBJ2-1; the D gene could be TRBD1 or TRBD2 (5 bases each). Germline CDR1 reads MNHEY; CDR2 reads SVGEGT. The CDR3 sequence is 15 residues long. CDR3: CASSYGWGSSNEQFF. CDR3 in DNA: TGTGCCAGCAGTTACGGGTGGGGGTCCTCCAATGAGCAGTTCTTC.

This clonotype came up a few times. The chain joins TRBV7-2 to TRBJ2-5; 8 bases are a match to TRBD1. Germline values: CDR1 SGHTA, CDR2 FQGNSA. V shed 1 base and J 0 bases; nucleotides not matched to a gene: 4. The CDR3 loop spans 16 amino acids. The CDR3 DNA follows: TGTGCCAGCAGCTTAGGGACAGGGAACTACCAAGAGACCCAGTACTTC. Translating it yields CASSLGTGNYQETQYF.

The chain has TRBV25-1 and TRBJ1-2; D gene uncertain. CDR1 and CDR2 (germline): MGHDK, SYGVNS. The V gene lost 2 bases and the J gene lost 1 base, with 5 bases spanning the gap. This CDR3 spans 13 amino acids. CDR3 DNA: TGTGCCAGCAGTGAACAGGTTAACTATGGCTACACCTTC. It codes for CASSEQVNYGYTF.

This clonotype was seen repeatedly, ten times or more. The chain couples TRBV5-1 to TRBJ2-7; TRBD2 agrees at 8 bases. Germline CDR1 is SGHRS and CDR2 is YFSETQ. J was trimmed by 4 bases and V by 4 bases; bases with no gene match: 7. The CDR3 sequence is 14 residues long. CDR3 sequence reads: CASSVGLGRYEQYF. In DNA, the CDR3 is TGCGCCAGCAGCGTGGGACTAGGGAGGTACGAGCAGTACTTC.

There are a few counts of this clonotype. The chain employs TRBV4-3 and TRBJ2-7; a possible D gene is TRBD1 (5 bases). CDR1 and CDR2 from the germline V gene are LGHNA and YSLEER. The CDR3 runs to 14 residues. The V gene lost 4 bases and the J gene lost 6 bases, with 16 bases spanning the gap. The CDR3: CASSPTGAAAEQYF. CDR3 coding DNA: TGCGCCAGCAGCCCAACTGGGGCGGCAGCCGAGCAGTACTTC.

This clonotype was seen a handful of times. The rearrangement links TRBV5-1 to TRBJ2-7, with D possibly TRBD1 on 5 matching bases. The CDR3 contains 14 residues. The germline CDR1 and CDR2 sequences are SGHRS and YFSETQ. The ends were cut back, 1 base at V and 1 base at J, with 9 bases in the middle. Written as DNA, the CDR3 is TGCGCCAGCAGCTTGTCGCAGGGTTCCTACGAGCAGTACGTC. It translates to CASSLSQGSYEQYV.

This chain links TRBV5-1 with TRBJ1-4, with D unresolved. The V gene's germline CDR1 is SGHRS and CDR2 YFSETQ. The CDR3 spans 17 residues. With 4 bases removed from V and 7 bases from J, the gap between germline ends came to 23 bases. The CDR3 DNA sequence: TGCGCCAGCAGCGCCAGGCCGTGGAGGGCGCATCCTGAAAAACTGTTTTTT. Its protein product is CASSARPWRAHPEKLFF.

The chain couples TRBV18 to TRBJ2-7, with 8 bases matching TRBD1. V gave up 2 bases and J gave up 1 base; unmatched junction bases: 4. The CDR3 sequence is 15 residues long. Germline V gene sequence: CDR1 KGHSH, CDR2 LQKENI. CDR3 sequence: CASSPTRTGSYEQYF. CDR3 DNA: TGTGCCAGCTCACCAACTCGGACAGGGTCCTACGAGCAGTACTTC.

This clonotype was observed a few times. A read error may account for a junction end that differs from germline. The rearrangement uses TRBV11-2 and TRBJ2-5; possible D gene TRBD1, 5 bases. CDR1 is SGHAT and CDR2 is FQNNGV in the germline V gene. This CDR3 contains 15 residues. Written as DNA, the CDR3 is TGTGCCAGCAGCTTAGGGACACCCGTCTTTTCGACCCGGTACTTC. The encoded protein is CASSLGTPVFSTRYF. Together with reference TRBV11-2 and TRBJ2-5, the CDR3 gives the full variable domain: EAGVAQSPRYKIIEKRQSVAFWCNPISGHATLYWYQQILGQGPKLLIQFQNNGVVDDSQLPKDRFSAERLKGVDSTLKIQPAKLEDSAVYLCASSLGTPVFSTRYFGPGTRLLVL.

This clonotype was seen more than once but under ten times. CDR3 protein: CATSIPGQGHGKLFF. The DNA for the CDR3 is TGTGCCACCAGCATACCCGGACAGGGGCACGGAAAACTGTTTTTT. This rearrangement joins TRBV15 to TRBJ1-4; TRBD1 agrees at 9 bases. The V gene end was trimmed by 4 bases and the J gene end by 10 bases; junction bases not matched to a gene: 10. The CDR3 is 15 amino acids. Germline CDR1 is LNHNV and CDR2 is YYDKDF (reference sequence).

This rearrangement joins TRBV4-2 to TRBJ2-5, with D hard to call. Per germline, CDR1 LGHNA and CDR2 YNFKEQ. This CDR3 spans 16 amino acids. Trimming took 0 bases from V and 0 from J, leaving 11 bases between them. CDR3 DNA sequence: TGTGCCAGCAGCCAAGATGGGCACAGCAACCAAGAGACCCAGTACTTC. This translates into CASSQDGHSNQETQYF.

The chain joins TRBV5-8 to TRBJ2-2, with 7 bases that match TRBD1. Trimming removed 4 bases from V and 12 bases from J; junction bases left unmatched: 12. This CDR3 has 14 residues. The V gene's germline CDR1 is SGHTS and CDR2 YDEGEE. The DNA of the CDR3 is TGTGCCAGCAGCCCCGGGACAGCACCGGGGAAGCTGTTTTTT. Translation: CASSPGTAPGKLFF. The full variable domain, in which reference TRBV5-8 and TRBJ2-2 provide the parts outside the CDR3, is EAGVTQSPTHLIKTRGQQATLRCSPISGHTSVYWYQQALGLGLQFLLWYDEGEERNRGNFPPRFSGRQFPNYSSELNVNALELEDSALYLCASSPGTAPGKLFFGEGSRLTVL.